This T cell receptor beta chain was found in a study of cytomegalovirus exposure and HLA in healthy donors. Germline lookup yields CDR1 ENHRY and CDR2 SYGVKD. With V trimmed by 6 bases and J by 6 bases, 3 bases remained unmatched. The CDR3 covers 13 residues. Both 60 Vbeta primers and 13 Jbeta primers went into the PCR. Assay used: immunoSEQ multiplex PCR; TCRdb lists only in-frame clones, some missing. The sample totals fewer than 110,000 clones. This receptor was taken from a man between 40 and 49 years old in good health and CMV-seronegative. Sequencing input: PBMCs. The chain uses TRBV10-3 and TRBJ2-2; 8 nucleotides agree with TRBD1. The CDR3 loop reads CAISLQGAGELFF. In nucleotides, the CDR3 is TGTGCCATCAGCTTACAGGGGGCCGGGGAGCTGTTTTTT.